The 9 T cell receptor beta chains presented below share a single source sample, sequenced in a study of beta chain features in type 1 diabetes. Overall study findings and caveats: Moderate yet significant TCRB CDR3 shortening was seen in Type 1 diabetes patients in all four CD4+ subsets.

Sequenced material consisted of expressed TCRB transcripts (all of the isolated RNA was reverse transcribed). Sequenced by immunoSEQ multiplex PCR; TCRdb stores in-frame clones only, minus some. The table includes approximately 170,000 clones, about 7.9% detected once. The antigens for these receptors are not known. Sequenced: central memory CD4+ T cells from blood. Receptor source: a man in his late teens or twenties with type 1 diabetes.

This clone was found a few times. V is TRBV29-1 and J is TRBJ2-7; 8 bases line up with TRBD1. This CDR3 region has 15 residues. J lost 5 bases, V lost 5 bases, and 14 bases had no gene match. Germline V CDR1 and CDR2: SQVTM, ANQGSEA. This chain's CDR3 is CSVYQQGDPRHEQYF. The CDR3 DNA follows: TGCAGCGTTTATCAACAGGGGGACCCCCGCCACGAGCAGTACTTC.

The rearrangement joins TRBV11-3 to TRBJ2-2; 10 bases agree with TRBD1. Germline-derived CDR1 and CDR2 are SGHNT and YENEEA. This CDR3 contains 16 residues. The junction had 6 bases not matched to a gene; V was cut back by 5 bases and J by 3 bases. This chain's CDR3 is CASSRFGTGDTGELFF. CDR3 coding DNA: TGTGCCAGCAGCCGCTTCGGGACAGGGGACACCGGGGAGCTGTTTTTT.

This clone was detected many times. CDR3 DNA sequence: TGTGCCAGCAGCAATTCTTCAGGGGTCAACTCTGGGGCCAACGTCCTGACTTTC. Protein sequence: CASSNSSGVNSGANVLTF. This rearrangement joins TRBV21-1 to TRBJ2-6; the table's TRBD1 call for D was not verified on the DNA. TRBV21-1 is recorded as a pseudogene. This CDR3 contains 18 residues.

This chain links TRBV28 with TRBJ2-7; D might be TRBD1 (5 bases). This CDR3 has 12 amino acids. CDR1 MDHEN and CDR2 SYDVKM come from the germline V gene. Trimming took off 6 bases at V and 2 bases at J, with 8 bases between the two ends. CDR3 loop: CASRTVTYEQYF. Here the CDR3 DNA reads TGTGCCAGCAGGACAGTAACCTACGAGCAGTACTTC.

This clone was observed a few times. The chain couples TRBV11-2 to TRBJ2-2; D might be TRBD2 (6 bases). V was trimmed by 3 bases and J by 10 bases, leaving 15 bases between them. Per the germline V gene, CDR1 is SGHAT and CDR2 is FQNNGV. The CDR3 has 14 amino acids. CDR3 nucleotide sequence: TGTGCCAGCAGCTTTGGGACCCGGCGGGAGGAGCTGTTTTTT. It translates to CASSFGTRREELFF.

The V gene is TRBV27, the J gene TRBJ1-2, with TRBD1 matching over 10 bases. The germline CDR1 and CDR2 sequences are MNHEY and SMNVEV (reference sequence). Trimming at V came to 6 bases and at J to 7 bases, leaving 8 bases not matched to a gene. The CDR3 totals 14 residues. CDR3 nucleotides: TGTGCCAGCAGGGTGACAGGGGGCCGGGGTGGCTACACCTTC. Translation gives CASRVTGGRGGYTF.

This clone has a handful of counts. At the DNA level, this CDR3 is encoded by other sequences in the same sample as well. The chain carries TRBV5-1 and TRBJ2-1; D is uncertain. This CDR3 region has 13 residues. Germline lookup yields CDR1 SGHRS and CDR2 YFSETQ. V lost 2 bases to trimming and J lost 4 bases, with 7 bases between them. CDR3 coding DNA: TGCGCCAGCAGCTTTAACAGTTACAATGAGCAGTTCTTC. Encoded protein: CASSFNSYNEQFF.

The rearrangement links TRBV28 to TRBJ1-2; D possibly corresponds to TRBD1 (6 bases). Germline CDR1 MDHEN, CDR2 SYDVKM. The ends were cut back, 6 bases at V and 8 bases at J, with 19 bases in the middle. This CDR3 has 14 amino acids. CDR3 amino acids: CASRSGGPRNGYTF. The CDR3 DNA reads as TGTGCCAGCAGGTCCGGGGGGCCAAGGAACGGCTACACCTTC.

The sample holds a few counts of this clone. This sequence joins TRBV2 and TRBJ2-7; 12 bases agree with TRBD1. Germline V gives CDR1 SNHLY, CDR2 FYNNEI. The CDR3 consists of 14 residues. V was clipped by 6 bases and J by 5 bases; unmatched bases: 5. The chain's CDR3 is CASSGTGGRHEQYF. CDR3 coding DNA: TGTGCCAGCAGCGGGACAGGGGGCCGCCACGAGCAGTACTTC.